This T cell receptor (beta chain) was identified during a study of T cell responses to AZD1222 COVID-19 vaccine. Regarding the study as a whole: The study identified only five to seven AZD1222 recipients as seropositive at baseline. Regions 160-218 and 743-854 held dominance among vaccine-associated CD4 TCRs, which spanned spike.

This clone was seen a single time. Its antigen is still unknown. Pooled samples include second doses given at about 4 or 12 weeks. Profiled with immunoSEQ multiplex PCR; TCRdb holds only in-frame clones, not every one. The data show some 58,000 clones, more than 75% seen once. The material sequenced was peripheral blood, taken 28 days after the second AZD1222 dose. This receptor was taken from an adult who received the AZD1222 COVID-19 vaccine.

The CDR3 DNA reads TGTGCCAGCAGCAGAGATTATAACTATGGCTACACCTTC. Protein: CASSRDYNYGYTF. The chain recombines TRBV6-5 with TRBJ1-2; D uncertain. The germline V gene encodes CDR1 MNHEY and CDR2 SVGAGI. The germline V and J ends were trimmed by 6 bases and 1 base, with 9 bases remaining between them. The CDR3 consists of 13 residues.